The source of this T cell receptor beta chain is a study of CD8 T cells in ankylosing spondylitis. This clonotype was counted at least ten times. Its specificity is not known. Quantitative barcoded 5'-RACE was used to prepare TCR beta libraries. TCRdb re-derived calls from the 5' RACE reads in MiXCR, one entry per CDR3 protein. The repertoire consists of fewer than 250,000 distinct CDR3 sequences, with more than 25% occurring once and the leading ten covering about 6.2%. Findings of the study overall: Ankylosing spondylitis blood seemed to carry a telltale TCR beta motif made of roughly eight highly homologous variants. Disease-linked clones were reportedly significantly enriched in matched ankylosing spondylitis synovial fluid.

CDR1 is SGHRS and CDR2 is YFSETQ in the germline V gene. The CDR3 runs to 15 residues. V was clipped by 4 bases and J by 0 bases, with 11 bases between them. This TCR was recovered from a male donor with ankylosing spondylitis or in good health (not recorded which). Sequencing used blood, either unsorted or a sorted T cell fraction (not recorded which). The chain employs TRBV5-1 and TRBJ2-1; D gene ambiguous. DNA for the CDR3: TGCGCCAGCAGCCCTTTGGTGGGCTCCTACAATGAGCAGTTCTTC. It is translated as CASSPLVGSYNEQFF.